A single sample is the source of the 20 T cell receptor beta chains below, sequenced in a study of blood T cell repertoires in COVID-19. Clones were read by immunoSEQ multiplex PCR, and TCRdb kept only the in-frame ones, dropping some. The repertoire holds approximately 200,000 clones, with roughly 89% as singletons. Sample: peripheral blood. The receptors shown here come from a man aged 55-75 years who had recovered from COVID-19.

This chain links TRBV5-1 with TRBJ2-7; a possible D gene is TRBD1 (6 bases). From germline, CDR1 is SGHRS and CDR2 YFSETQ. The CDR3 covers 19 residues. Trimming removed 0 bases at V and 5 bases at J, with 27 bases between. CDR3 loop: CASSLASTQGITTIDEQYF. CDR3 in DNA: TGCGCCAGCAGCTTGGCCTCCACACAGGGAATCACTACCATCGACGAGCAGTACTTC.

V usage is TRBV7-9 and J usage is TRBJ1-5; 10 bases agree with TRBD1. Losses at the gene ends were 3 bases for V and 6 bases for J; bases not matched to a gene: 5. The germline V gene encodes CDR1 SEHNR and CDR2 FQNEAQ (reference sequence). This CDR3 region has 15 residues. The CDR3 loop is CASSFGTGVTQPQHF. The CDR3 DNA follows: TGTGCCAGCAGCTTCGGGACAGGGGTAACTCAGCCCCAGCATTTT.

This clone was observed once. The rearrangement uses TRBV7-9 and TRBJ1-3; D gene uncertain. Germline values: CDR1 SEHNR, CDR2 FQNEAQ (reference sequence). The ends were cut back, 3 bases at V and 4 bases at J, with 4 bases in the middle. This CDR3 spans 12 amino acids. CDR3 bases: TGTGCCAGCAGCTTCACAGGAAACACCATATATTTT. Protein: CASSFTGNTIYF.

The genes are TRBV9 and TRBJ2-2; 9 bases line up with TRBD1. V shed 1 base and J 4 bases; nucleotides not matched to a gene: 11. Germline CDR1 SGDLS, CDR2 YYNGEE. This CDR3 region has 18 residues. CDR3 region: CASSVFRDRDTSTGELFF. The CDR3 region has the DNA TGTGCCAGCAGCGTATTCCGGGACAGGGATACGAGCACCGGGGAGCTGTTTTTT.

The V and J genes are TRBV30 and TRBJ1-3; D gene unclear. Germline-derived CDR1 and CDR2 are GTSNPN and SVGIG (reference sequence). This CDR3 has 17 amino acids. Deletions cut 0 bases from V and 1 base from J, with 16 bases between. Here the CDR3 reads CAWSVTAGFRSGNTIYF. The CDR3, as DNA: TGTGCCTGGAGTGTAACGGCGGGGTTCCGGTCTGGAAACACCATATATTTT.

This rearrangement joins TRBV10-3 to TRBJ1-1; D is perhaps TRBD1 (6 bases). CDR3 length equals 14 residues. Germline lookup yields CDR1 ENHRY and CDR2 SYGVKD. Trimming took off 2 bases at V and 1 base at J, with 8 bases between the two ends. The CDR3 region is CAISETDRNTEAFF. The CDR3 region has the DNA TGTGCCATCAGTGAGACGGACAGGAACACTGAAGCTTTCTTT.

This rearrangement joins TRBV13 to TRBJ2-3; the D is unclear. Germline V gene data show CDR1 as PRHDT and CDR2 as FYEKMQ (reference sequence). This CDR3 has 14 amino acids. Deletions cut 4 bases from V and 0 bases from J, with 8 bases between. The CDR3 loop is CASSWQTSTDTQYF. The CDR3, as DNA: TGTGCCAGCAGCTGGCAGACAAGCACAGATACGCAGTATTTT. Full variable domain (remainder filled in from reference TRBV13 and TRBJ2-3): AAGVIQSPRHLIKEKRETATLKCYPIPRHDTVYWYQQGPGQDPQFLISFYEKMQSDKGSIPDRFSAQQFSDYHSELNMSSLELGDSALYFCASSWQTSTDTQYFGPGTRLTVL.

This clone appeared once. The V call is TRBV30, the J call TRBJ2-3; 9 bases are shared with TRBD1. From germline, CDR1 is GTSNPN and CDR2 SVGIG (reference sequence). The V segment lost 1 base and the J segment 2 bases; nucleotides outside the gene matches: 4. The CDR3 is 15 residues long. The CDR3 region has the DNA TGTGCCTGGAGTGCTTGGGACAGGGACACAGATACGCAGTATTTT. This gives the protein CAWSAWDRDTDTQYF.

The chain couples TRBV30 to TRBJ2-7; D unclear. Germline lookup yields CDR1 GTSNPN and CDR2 SVGIG (reference sequence). Trimming removed 1 base at V and 6 bases at J, with 7 bases between. The CDR3 is 11 amino acids. The CDR3 loop is CAWSGRGEQYF. The CDR3, as DNA: TGTGCCTGGAGTGGTAGAGGCGAGCAGTACTTC.

This sequence joins TRBV18 and TRBJ1-5, with D maybe TRBD1 (6 bases). The CDR3 totals 15 residues. V shed 3 bases and J shed 5 bases, with 14 bases lying between them. Germline CDR1 KGHSH, CDR2 LQKENI. CDR3 region: CASSPQGQGDQPQHF. Written as DNA, the CDR3 is TGTGCCAGCTCACCTCAGGGACAAGGGGATCAGCCCCAGCATTTT. Variable domain in full (rest from reference TRBV18 and TRBJ1-5): NAGVMQNPRHLVRRRGQEARLRCSPMKGHSHVYWYRQLPEEGLKFMVYLQKENIIDESGMPKERFSAEFPKEGPSILRIQQVVRGDSAAYFCASSPQGQGDQPQHFGDGTRLSIL.

This chain links TRBV30 with TRBJ1-4; 9 bases are a match to TRBD1. The germline gives CDR1 GTSNPN, CDR2 SVGIG (reference sequence). The CDR3 totals 13 residues. With V trimmed by 5 bases and J by 5 bases, 3 bases remained unmatched. The CDR3 region is CAWGGQGNEKLFF. CDR3 bases: TGTGCCTGGGGGGGACAGGGCAATGAAAAACTGTTTTTT. Supplemented by reference TRBV30 and TRBJ1-4, the full variable domain reads SQTIHQWPATLVQPVGSPLSLECTVEGTSNPNLYWYRQAAGRGLQLLFYSVGIGQISSEVPQNLSASRPQDRQFILSSKKLLLSDSGFYLCAWGGQGNEKLFFGSGTQLSVL.

This clone was detected only once. The rearrangement joins TRBV30 to TRBJ1-5, with a tentative D call TRBD1 (5 bases). The CDR3 spans 13 residues. Germline V gene sequence: CDR1 GTSNPN, CDR2 SVGIG (reference sequence). The V and J ends lost 4 bases and 11 bases respectively, with 18 bases between them. CDR3 residues: CAWTPSGGSAQHF. The CDR3 DNA reads as TGTGCCTGGACCCCCTCGGGGGGATCTGCCCAGCATTTT.

The CDR3 reads CATSPGTSMAYYTQYF. The CDR3, as DNA: TGTGCCACCAGTCCCGGGACTAGCATGGCTTATTATACGCAGTATTTT. V and J are TRBV24-1 and TRBJ2-3; 9 bases agree with TRBD2. CDR3 length: 16 residues. The germline CDR1 and CDR2 sequences are KGHDR and SFDVKD. The junction had 13 bases not matched to a gene; V was cut back by 6 bases and J by 7 bases.

CDR3 sequence: CASSPQRVLSTDTQYF. CDR3 coding DNA: TGTGCCAGCAGCCCCCAACGGGTTTTAAGCACAGATACGCAGTATTTT. The chain employs TRBV7-3 and TRBJ2-3; D is unclear. The germline gives CDR1 SGHTA, CDR2 FQGTGA. This CDR3 region has 16 residues. V gave up 5 bases and J gave up 0 bases, with 15 bases separating them.

The V call is TRBV12-3 or TRBV12-4, the J call TRBJ1-3; D not resolved. The CDR3 is 13 residues long. V shed 3 bases and J shed 9 bases, with 12 bases lying between them. CDR3 sequence reads: CASSFPVVGTIYF. The CDR3 nucleotides are TGTGCCAGCAGTTTTCCCGTCGTCGGCACCATATATTTT.

V gene TRBV7-9 combines with J gene TRBJ2-2; 7 positions agree with TRBD1. J lost 2 bases, V lost 6 bases, and 6 bases had no gene match. Per the germline V gene, CDR1 is SEHNR and CDR2 is FQNEAQ (reference sequence). This CDR3 comprises 15 residues. The CDR3 region is CASSFQGGNTGELFF. CDR3 DNA sequence: TGTGCCAGCAGTTTCCAAGGGGGCAACACCGGGGAGCTGTTTTTT. Complete variable domain (other parts from reference TRBV7-9 and TRBJ2-2): DTGVSQNPRHKITKRGQNVTFRCDPISEHNRLYWYRQTLGQGPEFLTYFQNEAQLEKSRLLSDRFSAERPKGSFSTLEIQRTEQGDSAMYLCASSFQGGNTGELFFGEGSRLTVL.

This clone was seen just once. The genes are TRBV7-7 and TRBJ1-2; TRBD1 is a possible D gene (5 bases). Deletions cut 4 bases from V and 4 bases from J, with 7 bases between. CDR3 length: 12 amino acids. Germline lookup yields CDR1 SSHAT and CDR2 FNYEAQ (reference sequence). As DNA, the CDR3 is TGTGCCAGCAGCTGGGGACTCTATGGCTACACCTTC. Protein product: CASSWGLYGYTF.

This chain links TRBV9 with TRBJ2-7, with TRBD2 matching over 8 bases. The CDR3 has 14 amino acids. Germline CDR1 reads SGDLS; CDR2 reads YYNGEE. Losses at the gene ends were 3 bases for V and 6 bases for J; bases not matched to a gene: 8. The CDR3 DNA reads TGTGCCAGCAGCGGGCGGCTAGCGGGCTCCGAGCAGTACTTC. Amino acids: CASSGRLAGSEQYF. Full variable domain (outside the CDR3, taken from reference TRBV9 and TRBJ2-7): DSGVTQTPKHLITATGQRVTLRCSPRSGDLSVYWYQQSLDQGLQFLIQYYNGEERAKGNILERFSAQQFPDLHSELNLSSLELGDSALYFCASSGRLAGSEQYFGPGTRLTVT.

V usage is TRBV10-3 and J usage is TRBJ2-5; weak D call: TRBD2 (5 bases). Per germline, CDR1 ENHRY and CDR2 SYGVKD. This CDR3 has 13 amino acids. Trimming took off 4 bases at V and 5 bases at J, with 11 bases between the two ends. The CDR3 nucleotides are TGTGCCATCAGTGTCGGGGATGGGGAGACCCAGTACTTC. Translating it yields CAISVGDGETQYF.

V is TRBV5-1 and J is TRBJ2-6; maybe TRBD1 (6 bases). Germline V lookup: CDR1 SGHRS, CDR2 YFSETQ. V lost 3 bases and J lost 0, with 19 bases in between. CDR3 length equals 19 residues. CDR3 DNA: TGCGCCAGCAGCTCCGAATGGCCCTTACAGGGCTCTGGGGCCAACGTCCTGACTTTC. This sequence encodes CASSSEWPLQGSGANVLTF.